This TCR beta chain was recovered during a study of PD-L1 blockade in urothelial cancer. Whole-study context: Analyses were performed on blood at 3 weeks after treatment start (the second dose) and at 6 weeks.

Germline loops: CDR1 MNHNS, CDR2 SASEGT. CDR3 length: 18 amino acids. Trimming stripped 0 bases from V and 4 bases from J, with 19 bases between. Time point: peripheral blood 6 weeks after treatment start. Here immunoSEQ multiplex PCR was the method, and the copy in TCRdb shows in-frame clones only, minus some. The sample has more than 95,000 clones, more than 75% seen once. This receptor was identified in a man in his forties or fifties with urothelial cancer. This material consisted of PBMCs, taken around atezolizumab (anti-PD-L1) treatment. This rearrangement joins TRBV6-1 to TRBJ2-1, with D perhaps TRBD2 (6 bases). CDR3 sequence reads: CASSEAWRAPGLYNEQFF. As DNA, the CDR3 is TGTGCCAGCAGTGAAGCCTGGAGGGCGCCGGGACTGTACAATGAGCAGTTCTTC.